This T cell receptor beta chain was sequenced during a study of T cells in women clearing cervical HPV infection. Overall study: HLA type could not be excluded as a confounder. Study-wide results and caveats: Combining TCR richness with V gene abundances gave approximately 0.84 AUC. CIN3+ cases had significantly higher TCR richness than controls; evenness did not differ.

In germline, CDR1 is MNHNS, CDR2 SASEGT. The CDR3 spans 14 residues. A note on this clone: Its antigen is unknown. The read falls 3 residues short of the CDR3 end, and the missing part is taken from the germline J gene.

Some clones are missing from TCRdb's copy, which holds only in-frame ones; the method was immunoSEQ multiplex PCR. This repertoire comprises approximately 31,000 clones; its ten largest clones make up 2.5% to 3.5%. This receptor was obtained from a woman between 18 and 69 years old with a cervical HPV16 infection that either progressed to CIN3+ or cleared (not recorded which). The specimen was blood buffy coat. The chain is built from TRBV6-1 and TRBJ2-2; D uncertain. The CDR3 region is CASSEGAGNEKLFF. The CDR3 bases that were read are TGTGCCAGCAGTGAAGGGGCCGGTAATGAAAAG.